This TCR beta chain was sequenced during a study of identical twins. Points from the study as a whole: Insertions ran lower in abundant cord blood beta clonotypes, though not in memory repertoires.

This clonotype was seen a few times. Its antigen is still unknown. TCRdb reprocessed the 5' RACE reads via MiXCR and lists one record per CDR3 protein. The repertoire includes roughly 250,000 distinct CDR3 sequences, about an eighth of them detected once, and about 9% sits in the top ten. Sequenced input: memory (CD45RO+) T cells sorted from blood. The TCR was taken from a woman younger than 35 in good health.

The CDR3 sequence: CASSPGGGSEAFF. In nucleotides, the CDR3 is TGCGCCAGCAGCCCAGGGGGTGGGAGTGAAGCTTTCTTT. J is TRBJ1-1 and V is TRBV5-1, with TRBD1 matching over 7 bases. This CDR3 has 13 residues. The trim removed 4 bases at V and 7 bases at J, leaving 7 bases unmatched. The germline V gene has CDR1 SGHRS and CDR2 YFSETQ.